The 7 T cell receptor beta chains in this list originate from one sample, sequenced in a study of blood T cell repertoires in COVID-19. Measured with immunoSEQ multiplex PCR; TCRdb has only the in-frame clones, and not every one. The sample yields 150,000 to 200,000 clones, roughly 85% seen once. The source material was peripheral blood. The receptor set was obtained from a man in his 60s with active or convalescent COVID-19.

The chain uses TRBV18 and TRBJ2-1; 7 nucleotides align to TRBD1. Germline CDR1 KGHSH, CDR2 LQKENI. This CDR3 has 15 residues. V shed 1 base and J 4 bases; nucleotides not matched to a gene: 4. The CDR3 DNA reads TGTGCCAGCTCACCACAACAGGGGCCATACAATGAGCAGTTCTTC. Translation gives CASSPQQGPYNEQFF.

The chain recombines TRBV5-1 with TRBJ1-2; no firm D call. V was trimmed by 4 bases and J by 4 bases, leaving 17 bases between them. Germline V gene data show CDR1 as SGHRS and CDR2 as YFSETQ. CDR3 length: 15 amino acids. The CDR3 spells CASSHTASDPYGYTF. CDR3 DNA sequence: TGCGCCAGCAGCCACACAGCTTCCGACCCCTATGGCTACACCTTC.

The CDR3 is CATSDTPGTGGIQPQHF. The CDR3 DNA reads TGTGCCACCAGTGATACTCCGGGAACAGGGGGAATTCAGCCCCAGCATTTT. This sequence joins TRBV24-1 and TRBJ1-5; the match to TRBD1 covers 8 bases. CDR1 and CDR2 (germline): KGHDR, SFDVKD. The CDR3 extends over 17 amino acids. J lost 6 bases, V lost 3 bases, and 12 bases had no gene match.

The chain links TRBV7-2 to TRBJ1-6; no reliable D call. This CDR3 spans 14 amino acids. The germline V gene has CDR1 SGHTA and CDR2 FQGNSA. The V and J ends lost 2 bases and 4 bases respectively, with 6 bases between them. Here the CDR3 reads CASSLFPYNSPLHF. CDR3 DNA sequence: TGTGCCAGCAGCTTATTCCCTTATAATTCACCCCTCCACTTT.

The chain employs TRBV10-3 and TRBJ1-6, with TRBD1 as a possible D gene (6 bases). Trimming shortened V by 0 bases and J by 9 bases, and 18 bases separated the two germline ends. The CDR3 totals 17 residues. In germline, CDR1 is ENHRY, CDR2 SYGVKD. CDR3 amino acids: CAISESNPGTRGSPLHF. The CDR3 DNA reads TGTGCCATCAGTGAGTCGAACCCCGGGACCAGGGGTTCACCCCTCCACTTT.

This rearrangement joins TRBV5-4 to TRBJ1-2; no firm D call. The CDR3 is made up of 12 amino acids. CDR1 and CDR2 from the germline V gene are SGHNT and YYREEE (reference sequence). Trimming removed 4 bases at V and 6 bases at J, with 10 bases between. The CDR3 DNA follows: TGTGCCAGCAGCCGCGTGGAGGATGGCTACACCTTC. This encodes CASSRVEDGYTF.

V usage is TRBV24-1 and J usage is TRBJ1-1; TRBD1 agrees at 11 bases. Unmatched junction bases numbered 7, after V lost 7 bases and J lost 4 bases. CDR1 KGHDR and CDR2 SFDVKD come from the germline V gene. The CDR3 is 15 amino acids. The CDR3 sequence: CATSSGQGGSTEAFF. CDR3 in DNA: TGTGCCACCAGCTCGGGACAGGGGGGGAGCACTGAAGCTTTCTTT.